The sequence of this T cell receptor beta chain was determined in a study of T-cell reconstitution after alpha-beta-depleted transplantation in children. Unique molecular identifiers were incorporated during preparation of the TCRbeta library. A single record per CDR3 protein comes from TCRdb applying MiXCR to the PCR reads. Counted here are some 600,000 distinct CDR3 sequences, approximately 16% occurring once; the ten biggest clones make up 1.1%. This clonotype was seen at least ten times. V lost 6 bases and J lost 7, with 12 bases in between. The CDR3 runs 12 residues. This receptor was taken from a human donor who donated a stem cell graft to a child with acute myeloid leukemia. Sequencing was performed on PBMCs from the stem cell graft donor, taken from the stem cell graft. The chain is built from TRBV12-3 or TRBV12-4 and TRBJ1-1; D is possibly TRBD1 (6 bases). CDR3 region: CASSLRGGEAFF. CDR3 nucleotide sequence: TGTGCCAGCAGCCTTAGAGGGGGTGAAGCTTTCTTT.